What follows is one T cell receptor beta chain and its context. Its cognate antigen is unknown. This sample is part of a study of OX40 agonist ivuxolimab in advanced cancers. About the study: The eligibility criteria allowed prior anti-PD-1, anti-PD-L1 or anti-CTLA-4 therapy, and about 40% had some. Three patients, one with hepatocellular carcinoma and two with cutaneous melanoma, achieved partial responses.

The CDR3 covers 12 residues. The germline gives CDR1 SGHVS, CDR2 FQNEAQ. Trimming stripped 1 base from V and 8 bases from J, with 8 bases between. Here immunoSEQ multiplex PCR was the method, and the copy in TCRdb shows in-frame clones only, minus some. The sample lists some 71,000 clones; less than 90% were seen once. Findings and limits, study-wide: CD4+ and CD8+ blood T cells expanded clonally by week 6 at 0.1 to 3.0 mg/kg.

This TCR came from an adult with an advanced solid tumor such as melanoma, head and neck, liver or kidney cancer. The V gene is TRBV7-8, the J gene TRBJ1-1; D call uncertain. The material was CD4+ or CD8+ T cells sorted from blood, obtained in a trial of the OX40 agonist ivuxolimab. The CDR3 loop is CASSLEYGEAFF. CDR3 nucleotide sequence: TGTGCCAGCAGCTTAGAGTACGGGGAAGCTTTCTTT.